A selection of T cell receptor beta chains follows, all from one sample in a study of blood T cells in healthy people across ages. TCRdb processed the 5' RACE reads anew with MiXCR; each CDR3 protein has one entry. The sample shows around 1,500,000 distinct CDR3 sequences, approximately 28% of them seen only once. Sequencing was performed on blood. Receptors were obtained from a woman aged 25-40 years in good health. The CDR3 runs from the conserved cysteine through the conserved F or W. The D gene is left open where the match is weak. Only some rows state a clone size, as once, few, many or a class for expanded clones.

abundance	len	v_gene	j_gene	d_gene	CDR3aa	CDR3nt
NA	14	TRBV7-2	TRBJ2-1	NA	CASSLSYSGNEQFF	TGTGCCAGCAGCTTATCTTATAGCGGAAATGAGCAGTTCTTC
NA	15	TRBV20-1	TRBJ2-3	NA	CSARGRLRGTDTQYF	TGCAGTGCTAGGGGTCGCCTCCGGGGCACAGATACGCAGTATTTT
few	14	TRBV7-9	TRBJ1-2	NA	CASSTISTVFGYTF	TGTGCCAGCAGCACCATCTCTACAGTATTTGGCTACACCTTC
NA	15	TRBV7-9	TRBJ2-3	TRBD2	CAGSSEEREIDTQYF	TGTGCCGGCAGCTCCGAGGAGCGGGAGATAGATACGCAGTATTTT
NA	13	TRBV28	TRBJ2-5	NA	CASSSGVSETQYF	TGTGCCAGCAGTTCCGGGGTTTCAGAGACCCAGTACTTC
few	14	TRBV20-1	TRBJ2-3	TRBD2	CSARRTRTTDTQYF	TGCAGTGCTAGACGGACTAGAACCACAGATACGCAGTATTTT
few	18	TRBV12-3/TRBV12-4	TRBJ2-3	TRBD1	CASSLSGQGLTLTDTQYF	TGTGCCAGCAGTTTATCTGGACAGGGATTAACTCTCACAGATACGCAGTATTTT
NA	15	TRBV10-3	TRBJ2-6	TRBD1	CATGTGGTGANVLTF	TGTGCCACAGGGACAGGGGGCACTGGGGCCAACGTCCTGACTTTC
NA	16	TRBV28	TRBJ2-1	TRBD1	CASSLRTGGSYNEQFF	TGTGCCAGCAGTTTACGAACAGGGGGCTCCTACAATGAGCAGTTCTTC
NA	14	TRBV5-1	TRBJ2-1	NA	CASKSRASENEQFF	TGCGCCAGCAAAAGCCGGGCGTCAGAGAATGAGCAGTTCTTC
NA	15	TRBV3-1	TRBJ2-4	TRBD2	CASSHSTSGREEQYF	TGTGCCAGCAGCCACAGCACTAGCGGGAGGGAGGAGCAGTACTTC
NA	16	TRBV28	TRBJ1-6	NA	CASSLQSTRGDSPLHF	TGTGCCAGCAGCCTGCAGTCGACGAGAGGCGATTCACCCCTCCACTTT
few	16	TRBV5-1	TRBJ2-3	NA	CASSLATGRGTDTQYF	TGCGCCAGCAGCTTGGCCACCGGCAGAGGGACAGATACGCAGTATTTT
once	16	TRBV12-3/TRBV12-4	TRBJ2-7	TRBD2	CASSLNQGLATTGQYF	TGTGCCAGCAGTTTAAACCAGGGACTAGCGACTACAGGGCAGTACTTC
many	13	TRBV12-3/TRBV12-4	TRBJ2-5	TRBD1	CASSDRGRETQYF	TGTGCCAGCAGTGACAGGGGACGAGAGACCCAGTACTTC
few	14	TRBV20-1	TRBJ1-1	NA	CSARRDPRFTEAFF	TGCAGTGCTCGCCGGGACCCGCGGTTCACTGAAGCTTTCTTT
NA	17	TRBV5-1	TRBJ2-2	TRBD2	CASSYGAIAGGLGELFF	TGCGCCAGCAGCTACGGAGCGATAGCGGGAGGTCTCGGGGAGCTGTTTTTT
NA	15	TRBV24-1	TRBJ2-7	TRBD2	CATSSSGSISYEQYF	TGTGCCACCAGTTCTAGCGGGTCAATAAGTTACGAGCAGTACTTC
NA	12	TRBV20-1	TRBJ2-7	NA	CSARTGIYEQYF	TGCAGTGCTAGAACAGGGATCTACGAGCAGTACTTC
few	14	TRBV7-2	TRBJ2-3	NA	CASSPRDPPYTQYF	TGTGCCAGCAGCCCCCGGGACCCGCCTTATACGCAGTATTTT
NA	15	TRBV5-1	TRBJ1-1	TRBD1	CASSKLQGAAAEAFF	TGCGCCAGCAGCAAGCTACAGGGGGCGGCGGCTGAAGCTTTCTTT
NA	14	TRBV19	TRBJ1-2	NA	CASYAQSSNYGYTF	TGTGCCAGTTACGCACAGAGCTCTAACTATGGCTACACCTTC
few	16	TRBV12-3/TRBV12-4	TRBJ2-6	NA	CASSGDRGSGANVLTF	TGTGCCAGCAGTGGGGATCGGGGCTCTGGGGCCAACGTCCTGACTTTC
NA	16	TRBV20-1	TRBJ2-1	TRBD2	CSASGTSGSGANEQFF	TGCAGTGCTTCCGGGACTAGCGGGAGTGGTGCAAATGAGCAGTTCTTC
few	16	TRBV20-1	TRBJ2-3	TRBD2	CRPTRTSGISTDTQYF	TGCAGACCCACTAGGACTAGCGGGATAAGCACAGATACGCAGTATTTT
few	16	TRBV24-1	TRBJ2-7	NA	CATSDTGQTSYNEQYF	TGTGCCACCAGTGATACAGGACAGACCTCCTACAATGAGCAGTACTTC
many	12	TRBV20-1	TRBJ2-1	NA	CSAIRGSSEQFF	TGCAGTGCTATTAGAGGGTCGTCTGAGCAGTTCTTC
NA	17	TRBV7-2	TRBJ2-2	NA	CASSFSGWGANTGELFF	TGTGCCAGCAGCTTCTCAGGGTGGGGGGCGAACACCGGGGAGCTGTTTTTT
many	15	TRBV7-9	TRBJ2-5	NA	CASSSRQGLQETQYF	TGTGCCAGCAGCTCCCGGCAGGGCCTACAAGAGACCCAGTACTTC
few	14	TRBV5-1	TRBJ2-1	NA	CASSLGQEKNEQFF	TGCGCCAGCAGCTTGGGACAGGAGAAAAATGAGCAGTTCTTC
many	16	TRBV7-2	TRBJ1-5	NA	CASSLRATGQHQPQHF	TGTGCCAGCAGCTTAAGGGCAACAGGACAACATCAGCCCCAGCATTTT
few	14	TRBV15	TRBJ2-3	NA	CATSGPGSTDTQYF	TGTGCCACCAGCGGACCAGGGAGCACAGATACGCAGTATTTT
many	15	TRBV20-1	TRBJ2-7	NA	CSARLGTRLDYEQYF	TGCAGTGCTAGACTGGGGACAAGACTAGACTACGAGCAGTACTTC
NA	16	TRBV11-2	TRBJ2-4	TRBD2	CASSLEAMWRGGREYF	TGTGCCAGCAGCTTAGAGGCTATGTGGCGGGGGGGCCGGGAGTACTTC
NA	15	TRBV5-5	TRBJ2-1	NA	CASSFERPSYNEQFF	TGTGCCAGCAGCTTCGAGCGCCCCTCCTACAATGAGCAGTTCTTC
few	12	TRBV7-9	TRBJ2-7	NA	CASSIRAGEQYF	TGTGCCAGCAGCATCCGGGCTGGAGAGCAGTACTTC
many	14	TRBV10-2	TRBJ2-7	TRBD2	CASLTGGGFAEQYF	TGCGCCAGCCTAACGGGGGGGGGTTTCGCCGAGCAGTACTTC
NA	14	TRBV9	TRBJ1-2	TRBD1	CASSPPGQHSGYTF	TGTGCCAGCAGCCCCCCGGGACAGCACAGTGGCTACACCTTC
NA	17	TRBV11-3	TRBJ2-1	TRBD1	CASSLGLSRDRGNEQFF	TGTGCCAGCAGCCTAGGGTTGTCGCGGGACAGGGGGAATGAGCAGTTCTTC
few	13	TRBV2	TRBJ1-2	NA	CASRSQVLDDYTF	TGTGCCAGCAGGTCACAGGTTTTGGATGACTACACCTTC
NA	18	TRBV7-2	TRBJ2-1	TRBD2	CASSPTAGLAGGNNEQFF	TGTGCCAGCAGCCCGACGGCGGGACTAGCGGGGGGAAACAATGAGCAGTTCTTC
NA	15	TRBV20-1	TRBJ1-5	NA	CSAGDQGLRGQPQHF	TGCAGTGCTGGAGATCAGGGACTACGTGGTCAGCCCCAGCATTTT
few	14	TRBV7-9	TRBJ2-5	TRBD2	CASSSGLARETQYF	TGTGCCAGCAGCTCTGGACTAGCCAGGGAGACCCAGTACTTC
few	17	TRBV10-3	TRBJ2-3	TRBD2	CAISTNNRTSGMDTQYF	TGTGCCATCAGTACTAACAATAGGACTAGCGGGATGGATACGCAGTATTTT
few	16	TRBV7-9	TRBJ2-3	NA	CASSLNTGRRTDTQYF	TGTGCCAGCAGCTTAAACACAGGGAGAAGGACAGATACGCAGTATTTT
NA	11	TRBV29-1	TRBJ1-1	NA	CSAISGAEAFF	TGCAGCGCGATAAGCGGGGCTGAAGCTTTCTTT
NA	14	TRBV2	TRBJ2-1	TRBD1	CASGGTGGGNEQFF	TGTGCCAGCGGAGGGACAGGGGGCGGGAATGAGCAGTTCTTC
NA	15	TRBV20-1	TRBJ2-1	NA	CSYSRPGRANNEQFF	TGCAGTTATTCCCGGCCAGGTCGAGCAAACAATGAGCAGTTCTTC
few	15	TRBV12-5	TRBJ1-5	TRBD1	CASGSSTGGNQPQHF	TGTGCTAGTGGTTCTTCGACAGGGGGTAATCAGCCCCAGCATTTT
once	15	TRBV4-1	TRBJ1-2	NA	CASSQVLLGADGYTF	TGCGCCAGCAGCCAAGTCCTTTTGGGGGCGGATGGCTACACCTTC
NA	12	TRBV6-5	TRBJ1-1	NA	CASSYRVTEAFF	TGTGCCAGCAGTTACAGGGTCACTGAAGCTTTCTTT
many	16	TRBV12-3/TRBV12-4	TRBJ2-6	NA	CASSRTGGAGANVLTF	TGTGCCAGCAGTCGAACCGGGGGCGCTGGGGCCAACGTCCTGACTTTC
few	12	TRBV28	TRBJ2-7	NA	CASSRQAKEQYF	TGTGCCAGCAGTAGACAGGCTAAAGAGCAGTACTTC